The entry that follows covers one TCR beta chain sequence. Relative to the germline gene, one junction end is altered; a read error may explain this. The CDR3 sequence is 14 residues long. Germline V gene lookup returns CDR1 WSHSY and CDR2 SAAADI. The library came from three nested PCR rounds adapted from ARM-PCR protocols. TCRdb redid the calling of the multiplex PCR reads with MiXCR, one entry per CDR3 protein. In the table there are 43,000 or so distinct CDR3 sequences, less than 65% of which are singletons. This sample is part of a study of tumor and adjacent non-tumor tissue in lung cancer. No cell sorting was done before RNA was extracted from the tissue. More than 3 cm separated this lung sample from the edge of the tumor.

The TCR originated in a man in his forties or fifties with non-small cell lung cancer. Sequenced: distant non-tumor lung tissue. The V call is TRBV10-2, the J call TRBJ2-3; no definite D call. The CDR3 is CDSSDSKIHDTQYF. The CDR3 DNA sequence: TGCGACAGCAGTGATAGTAAGATTCATGATACGCAGTATTTT.